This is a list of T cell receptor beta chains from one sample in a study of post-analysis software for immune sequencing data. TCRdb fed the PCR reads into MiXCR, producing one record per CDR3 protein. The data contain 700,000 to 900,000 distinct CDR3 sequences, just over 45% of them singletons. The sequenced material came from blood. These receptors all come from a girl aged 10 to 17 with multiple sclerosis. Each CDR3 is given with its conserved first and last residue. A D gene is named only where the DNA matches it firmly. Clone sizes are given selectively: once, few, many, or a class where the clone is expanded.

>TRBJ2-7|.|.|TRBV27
TGTGCCAGCAGTTTATTGGGGGAGGGGGCCTACGAGCAGTACTTC
CASSLLGEGAYEQYF
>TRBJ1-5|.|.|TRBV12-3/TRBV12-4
TGTGCCAGCAGTTTGTCGGGTTCGAGCAATCAGCCCCAGCATTTT
CASSLSGSSNQPQHF
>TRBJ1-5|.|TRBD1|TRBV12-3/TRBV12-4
TGTGCCAGCAGTCTCCTGACAGGGTCTCAGCCCCAGCATTTT
CASSLLTGSQPQHF
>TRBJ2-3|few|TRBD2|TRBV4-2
TGTGCCAGCAGCCAACAACCCAGACTAGCGGGGAGCACAGATACGCAGTATTTT
CASSQQPRLAGSTDTQYF
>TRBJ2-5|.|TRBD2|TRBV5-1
TGCGCCAGCCGACAATCACTAGCGGCCCAAGAGACCCAGTACTTC
CASRQSLAAQETQYF
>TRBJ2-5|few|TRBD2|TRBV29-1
TGCAGCGCGACACTGGCGGGAGAAGGGGAGCAGTACTTC
CSATLAGEGEQYF
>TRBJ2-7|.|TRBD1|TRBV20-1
TGCAGTGCAAGTGACAGGGACGGATCCTACGAGCAGTACTTC
CSASDRDGSYEQYF
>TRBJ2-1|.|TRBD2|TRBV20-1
TGCAGTGCTAGGGTTTTCGGCGGGAGCTCCTACAATGAGCAGTTCTTC
CSARVFGGSSYNEQFF
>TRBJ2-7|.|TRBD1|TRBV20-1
TGCAGTGCCCTGGGACAGGGTCTTTACTACGAGCAGTACTTC
CSALGQGLYYEQYF
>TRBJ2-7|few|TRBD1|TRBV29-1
TGCAGCGTTGTGACAGGGGGCGGTGAGCAGTACTTC
CSVVTGGGEQYF
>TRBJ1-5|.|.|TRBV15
TGTGCCACCAGCAGAACGACAGGATTCAATCAGCCCCAGCATTTT
CATSRTTGFNQPQHF
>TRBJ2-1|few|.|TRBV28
TGTGCCAGCAGCCATGAGACTACGACATACAATGAGCAGTTCTTC
CASSHETTTYNEQFF
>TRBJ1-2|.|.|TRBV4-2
TGTGCCAGCCGAAAACAGGGTGGGCATGGCTACACCTTC
CASRKQGGHGYTF
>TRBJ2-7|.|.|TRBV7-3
TGTGCCAGCAGCCGAGATGGAAGAGGCGGGACACGACTTTGGGAGCAGTACTTC
CASSRDGRGGTRLWEQYF
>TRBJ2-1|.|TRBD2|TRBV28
TGTGCCAGCCGGCCTAGCGGAAACAATGAGCAGTTCTTC
CASRPSGNNEQFF
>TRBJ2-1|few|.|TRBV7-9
TGTGCCAGCAGCTTAGCGTGGAGGGATGAGCAGTTCTTC
CASSLAWRDEQFF
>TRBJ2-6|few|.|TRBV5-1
TGCGCCAGCAGCACGGACTTCTCTGGGGCCAACGTCCTGACTTTC
CASSTDFSGANVLTF
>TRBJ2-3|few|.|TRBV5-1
TGCGCCAGCAGCTTGGAGGGTCGTCAAGGAGATACGCAGTATTTT
CASSLEGRQGDTQYF
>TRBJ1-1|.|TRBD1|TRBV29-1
TGCAGCACAGGACAGGTGATGAACACTGAAGCTTTCTTT
CSTGQVMNTEAFF
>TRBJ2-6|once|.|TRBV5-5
TGTGCCAGCAGCTTGAGGTCCCAGGAGGGCTCTGGGACCAACGTCCTGACTTTC
CASSLRSQEGSGTNVLTF
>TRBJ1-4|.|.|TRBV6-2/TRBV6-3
TGTGCCAGCGGGTCGGCAGGGCTGAGGACTAATGAAAAACTGTTTTTT
CASGSAGLRTNEKLFF
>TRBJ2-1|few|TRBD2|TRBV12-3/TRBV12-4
TGTGCCAGCAGCCCTAGCGGGAGGGGTACGTTCTTC
CASSPSGRGTFF
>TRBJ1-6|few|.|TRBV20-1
TGCAGTGCTAGCCGGCGGAGCTCCTATAATTCACCCCTCCACTTT
CSASRRSSYNSPLHF
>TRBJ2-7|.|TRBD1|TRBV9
TGTGCCAGCGGACAGGGACACAACTCCTACGAGCAGTACTTC
CASGQGHNSYEQYF
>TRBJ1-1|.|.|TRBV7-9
TGTGCCAGCAGCCAGCCGGTCCCAGGGACTGACACTGAAGCTTTCTTT
CASSQPVPGTDTEAFF
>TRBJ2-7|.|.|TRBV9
TGTGCCAGCAGCGTAGGAGACTACTCCTACGAGCAGTACTTC
CASSVGDYSYEQYF
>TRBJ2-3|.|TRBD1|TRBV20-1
TGCAGTGCTAGGGGACAGGGCGCAGATACGCAGTATTTT
CSARGQGADTQYF
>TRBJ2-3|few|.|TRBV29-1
TGCAGCGTTGGGGCCCCGGACAGCACAGATACGCAGTATTTT
CSVGAPDSTDTQYF
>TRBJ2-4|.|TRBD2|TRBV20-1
TGCAGTGCCCTCGGGACTAACTACAATGAGCAGTACTTC
CSALGTNYNEQYF
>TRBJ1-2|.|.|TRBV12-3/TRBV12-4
TGTGCCAGCAGTTTAGGCCCCGGAACAAAAAACTATGGCTACACCTTC
CASSLGPGTKNYGYTF
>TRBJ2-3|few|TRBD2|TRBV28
TGTGCCAGCAGTTCCGGGACTAGCGGGAGGAACACAGATACGCAGTATTTT
CASSSGTSGRNTDTQYF
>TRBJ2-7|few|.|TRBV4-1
TGCGCCAGCAGCCAAGAAGGTCACTACGAGCAGTACTTC
CASSQEGHYEQYF
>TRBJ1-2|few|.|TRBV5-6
TGTGCCAGCAGCTTGGGGGCCGGGGTTGCGGGCTACACCTTC
CASSLGAGVAGYTF
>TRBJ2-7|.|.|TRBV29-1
TGCAGCGTTGAAGCCCCCCAGGGTGGGTGCGGCGAGCAGTACTTC
CSVEAPQGGCGEQYF
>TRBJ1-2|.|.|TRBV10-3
TGTGCCATCAGTGAGTCGCCGGGGACTAATGGCTACACCTTC
CAISESPGTNGYTF
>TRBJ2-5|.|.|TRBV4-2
TGTGCCAGCAGCCAAGGGGATCCGCCGGGGGAGACCCAGTACTTC
CASSQGDPPGETQYF
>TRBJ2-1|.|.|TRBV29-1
TGCAGCGTCCCCGGGGGCCTTGTTTATGAGCAGTTCTTC
CSVPGGLVYEQFF
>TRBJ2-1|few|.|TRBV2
TGTGCCAGCCGGAGCGAAGTGGATGAGCAGTTCTTC
CASRSEVDEQFF
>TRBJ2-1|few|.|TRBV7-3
TGTGCCAGCAGCCCCCTCGGCCTAGGGAATGAGCAGTTCTTC
CASSPLGLGNEQFF
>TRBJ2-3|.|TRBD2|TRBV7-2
TGTGCCAGCAGCCCGCTCATGGCGGGAGGGGCTCGGGATACGCAGTATTTT
CASSPLMAGGARDTQYF
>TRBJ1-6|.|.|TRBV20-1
TGCAGTGCTAGAGTTACGGAGATAGGGCTCCTCCACTTT
CSARVTEIGLLHF
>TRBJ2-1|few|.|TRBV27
TGTGCCAGCAGCCCCAACCCTATGTACAGAAATGAGCAGTTCTTC
CASSPNPMYRNEQFF
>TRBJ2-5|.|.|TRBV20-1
TGCAGTGCTAGCCGGCGGAGCCTCGGGGAGACCCAGTACTTC
CSASRRSLGETQYF
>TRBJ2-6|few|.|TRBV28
TGTGCCAGCAGTTTATCCCACTCTGGGGCCAACGTCCTGACTTTC
CASSLSHSGANVLTF
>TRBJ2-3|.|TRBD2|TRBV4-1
TGCGCCAGCAGCCACGATGTCTCTAGCGGCTTCACAGGTACGCAGTATTTT
CASSHDVSSGFTGTQYF
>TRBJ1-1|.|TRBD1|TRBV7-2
TGTGCCAGCAGCCCCGGAGCCAGGGGGCCTGAAGCTTTCTTT
CASSPGARGPEAFF